The 32 T cell receptor beta chains in this list originate from one sample, sequenced in a study of blood T cell repertoires in COVID-19. Measured with immunoSEQ multiplex PCR; TCRdb has only the in-frame clones, and not every one. The table records 150,000 to 200,000 clones, 88% of them present only once. Sequencing was performed on peripheral blood. These receptors were collected from a human donor in a cohort sampled during active COVID-19.

The CDR3 coding sequence is TGTGCCAGCAGCTTGGGACAGGTCGACTCCTACAATGAGCAGTTCTTC. Protein product: CASSLGQVDSYNEQFF. The chain has TRBV5-4 and TRBJ2-1; tentative D call: TRBD1 (6 bases). Trimming stripped 0 bases from V and 0 bases from J, with 10 bases between. Germline V gene lookup returns CDR1 SGHNT and CDR2 YYREEE (reference sequence). This CDR3 region has 16 residues. Looking up the rest from reference TRBV5-4 and TRBJ2-1 gives the full variable domain: ETGVTQSPTHLIKTRGQQVTLRCSSQSGHNTVSWYQQALGQGPQFIFQYYREEENGRGNFPPRFSGLQFPNYSSELNVNALELDDSALYLCASSLGQVDSYNEQFFGPGTRLTVL.

The V gene is TRBV18, the J gene TRBJ2-5, with D hard to call. The length of the CDR3 is 16 residues. Germline loops: CDR1 KGHSH, CDR2 LQKENI. The V and J ends lost 3 bases and 4 bases respectively, with 18 bases between them. In nucleotides, the CDR3 is TGTGCCAGCTCACCCCGTCCCGCAAAGGCGGTAGAGACCCAGTACTTC. As protein: CASSPRPAKAVETQYF.

V is TRBV9 and J is TRBJ2-2, with TRBD2 matching 8 bases. The V segment lost 0 bases and the J segment 5 bases; nucleotides outside the gene matches: 6. Germline assignment: CDR1 SGDLS and CDR2 YYNGEE. This CDR3 spans 16 amino acids. CDR3 bases: TGTGCCAGCAGCGTAGTGTCGGGAGGGCCGACCGGGGAGCTGTTTTTT. This encodes CASSVVSGGPTGELFF.

The J gene is TRBJ2-2, the V gene TRBV7-2; no firm D call. Per germline, CDR1 SGHTA and CDR2 FQGNSA. The ends were cut back, 4 bases at V and 8 bases at J, with 11 bases in the middle. The length of the CDR3 is 13 residues. CDR3 sequence: CASSWLEVGELFF. The CDR3 DNA reads TGTGCCAGCAGCTGGCTAGAGGTGGGGGAGCTGTTTTTT. The complete variable domain, with remaining parts taken from reference TRBV7-2 and TRBJ2-2, reads GAGVSQSPSNKVTEKGKDVELRCDPISGHTALYWYRQSLGQGLEFLIYFQGNSAPDKSGLPSDRFSAERTGGSVSTLTIQRTQQEDSAVYLCASSWLEVGELFFGEGSRLTVL.

This clone has more than one count but fewer than ten. This sequence joins TRBV7-8 and TRBJ2-6; tentatively, D is TRBD2 (5 bases). In germline, CDR1 is SGHVS, CDR2 FQNEAQ. The CDR3 is made up of 16 amino acids. V lost 5 bases and J lost 3, with 14 bases in between. CDR3 in DNA: TGTGCCAGCAGCCCGACCGGAGGCAGTGGGGCCAACGTCCTGACTTTC. As protein: CASSPTGGSGANVLTF.

This chain joins TRBV3-1 (or the pseudogene TRBV3-2) and TRBJ2-6; no clear D. CDR1 is LGHDT, CDR2 YNNKEL, per germline (reference sequence). This CDR3 spans 15 amino acids. V was pared by 1 base and J by 0 bases, with 4 bases between. The DNA for the CDR3 is TGTGCCAGCAGCCAAGCCCTCTCTGGGGCCAACGTCCTGACTTTC. This gives the protein CASSQALSGANVLTF.

This clone has a single count. This chain joins TRBV24-1 and TRBJ2-1; TRBD2 agrees at 10 bases. Trimming at V came to 2 bases and at J to 4 bases, leaving 4 bases not matched to a gene. The CDR3 is 16 residues long. Germline CDR1 reads KGHDR; CDR2 reads SFDVKD. The CDR3 nucleotides are TGTGCCACCAGTGATTCCGGGACTAGCGATTACAATGAGCAGTTCTTC. Translation gives CATSDSGTSDYNEQFF.

J is TRBJ2-1 and V is TRBV5-1; 9 nucleotides match TRBD2. There are 14 residues in the CDR3. Germline trimming cut 4 bases from V and 7 bases from J; bases unmatched to any gene: 6. Germline V gene lookup returns CDR1 SGHRS and CDR2 YFSETQ. CDR3 coding DNA: TGCGCCAGCAGCCCAGCGGGGGGTGAGAATGAGCAGTTCTTC. Protein sequence: CASSPAGGENEQFF.

The chain employs TRBV19 and TRBJ2-6; 8 nucleotides agree with TRBD1. The CDR3 extends over 15 amino acids. The germline gives CDR1 LNHDA, CDR2 SQIVND (reference sequence). V was clipped by 7 bases and J by 2 bases; unmatched bases: 4. The CDR3 loop is CASIPGGTGANVLTF. CDR3 nucleotides: TGTGCCAGTATTCCAGGGGGCACTGGGGCCAACGTCCTGACTTTC.

J is TRBJ2-3 and V is TRBV19; D gene ambiguous. The CDR3 sequence is 13 residues long. V was pared by 7 bases and J by 3 bases, with 11 bases between. Germline loops: CDR1 LNHDA, CDR2 SQIVND (reference sequence). CDR3 in DNA: TGTGCCAGTACATCAGTCTCAACAGATACGCAGTATTTT. Translation gives CASTSVSTDTQYF.

This sequence joins TRBV11-1 and TRBJ2-7; 9 nucleotides agree with TRBD1. The V gene's germline CDR1 is SGHAT and CDR2 FQDESV (reference sequence). V trimming: 5 bases; J trimming: 3 bases; junction bases outside the gene matches: 11. This CDR3 is built from 16 residues. The CDR3 coding sequence is TGTGCCAGCAGCGGTTACCGGGACAGGGATATCTACGAGCAGTACTTC. This encodes CASSGYRDRDIYEQYF. The full variable domain, its missing parts supplied by reference TRBV11-1 and TRBJ2-7, is EAEVAQSPRYKITEKSQAVAFWCDPISGHATLYWYRQILGQGPELLVQFQDESVVDDSQLPKDRFSAERLKGVDSTLKIQPAELGDSAMYLCASSGYRDRDIYEQYFGPGTRLTVT.

The CDR3 loop reads CAISEITGGGYTF. The CDR3, as DNA: TGTGCCATCAGTGAGATAACAGGGGGGGGCTACACCTTC. The chain employs TRBV10-3 and TRBJ1-2; 8 bases match TRBD1. Germline CDR1 and CDR2: ENHRY and SYGVKD. The J segment lost 8 bases and the V segment lost 2 bases, leaving 4 bases of the junction unmatched. The CDR3 sequence is 13 residues long.

This chain joins TRBV3-1 (or the pseudogene TRBV3-2) and TRBJ2-6; D remains unclear. CDR1 is LGHDT and CDR2 is YNNKEL in the germline V gene (reference sequence). Trimming left V 0 bases short and J 0 bases short, with 6 bases between. This CDR3 has 16 residues. The CDR3 DNA reads as TGTGCCAGCAGCCAAGAATTCGTCTCTGGGGCCAACGTCCTGACTTTC. This translates into CASSQEFVSGANVLTF.

This chain connects TRBV18 to TRBJ1-2, with TRBD1 as a possible D gene (6 bases). From germline, CDR1 is KGHSH and CDR2 LQKENI. The CDR3 runs to 14 residues. V was shortened by 4 bases and J by 3 bases, with 12 bases between the two germline ends. The chain's CDR3 is CASSRGGEDYGYTF. The CDR3 DNA is TGTGCCAGCTCACGGGGGGGCGAGGACTATGGCTACACCTTC.

In this sample, this clone turned up a few times. The chain uses TRBV10-1 and TRBJ1-2, with 7 bases matching TRBD1. Losses at the gene ends were 1 base for V and 0 bases for J; bases not matched to a gene: 11. The CDR3 sequence is 18 residues long. Germline CDR1 WNHNN, CDR2 SYGVQD (reference sequence). CDR3 DNA sequence: TGCGCCAGCAGTGAGTTAGTGGGACAGCGCCATGCTAACTATGGCTACACCTTC. Translated: CASSELVGQRHANYGYTF.

The chain links TRBV3-1 (or the pseudogene TRBV3-2) to TRBJ1-6, with a possible D match to TRBD1 (5 bases). V was clipped by 4 bases and J by 8 bases, with 12 bases between them. Germline CDR1 LGHDT, CDR2 YNNKEL (reference sequence). The CDR3 sequence is 14 residues long. The chain's CDR3 is CASSRDRFYSPLHF. In DNA, the CDR3 is TGTGCCAGCAGCCGCGACAGATTTTATTCACCCCTCCACTTT.

This clone has just one count. The rearrangement joins TRBV5-1 to TRBJ2-6; maybe TRBD1 (5 bases). The CDR3 has 21 amino acids. Trimming left V 1 base short and J 0 bases short, with 23 bases between. CDR1 and CDR2 from the germline V gene are SGHRS and YFSETQ. The CDR3 region has the DNA TGCGCCAGCAGCTTGCTTAGGGGCGCGCCGGTCCTCCACTCTGGGGCCAACGTCCTGACTTTC. Translated: CASSLLRGAPVLHSGANVLTF.

The chain combines TRBV4-1 with TRBJ2-6; D unclear. The CDR3 spans 16 residues. With 2 bases removed from V and 3 bases from J, the gap between germline ends came to 11 bases. Germline V CDR1 and CDR2: MGHRA, YSYEKL. The CDR3 DNA reads as TGCGCCAGCAGCCAAAACGAGGTGGGTGGGGCCAACGTCCTGACTTTC. Protein product: CASSQNEVGGANVLTF.

J is TRBJ2-2 and V is TRBV24-1; D perhaps matches TRBD1 (7 bases). CDR3 length: 15 amino acids. V was clipped by 5 bases and J by 3 bases, with 12 bases between them. Germline assignment: CDR1 KGHDR and CDR2 SFDVKD. In DNA, the CDR3 is TGTGCCACCAGTGGGACAGGAGGGCACACCGGGGAGCTGTTTTTT. Its protein product is CATSGTGGHTGELFF.

The genes are TRBV7-5 and TRBJ2-1; the table's D call, TRBD2, was not checked against the DNA. TRBV7-5 is a documented pseudogene. The CDR3 length is 12 residues. CDR3 bases: TGTGTCAGAATCGAGGGAGGAGATGAGCAGTTCTTC. Amino acid sequence: CVRIEGGDEQFF.

The DNA for the CDR3 is TGTGCCAGCAGCCACGACAGGGTTACTGAAGCTTTCTTT. Its translation: CASSHDRVTEAFF. The chain has TRBV14 and TRBJ1-1, with 7 bases aligning to TRBD1. The CDR3 spans 13 residues. The V segment lost 3 bases and the J segment 5 bases; nucleotides outside the gene matches: 3. Germline V lookup: CDR1 SGHDN, CDR2 FVKESK.

V and J are TRBV9 and TRBJ1-2, with D possibly TRBD1 on 6 matching bases. Trimming pared 3 bases from V and 4 bases from J, leaving 16 bases between. Germline-derived CDR1 and CDR2 are SGDLS and YYNGEE. This CDR3 region has 15 residues. The CDR3 region has the DNA TGTGCCAGCAGCGGGGGGCCCAGTCCCAGCTATGGCTACACCTTC. It specifies CASSGGPSPSYGYTF.

The chain is built from TRBV6-2 or TRBV6-3 and TRBJ2-3; TRBD2 agrees at 11 bases. Per the germline V gene, CDR1 is MNHEY and CDR2 is SVGEGT. CDR3 length: 21 amino acids. Trimming removed 4 bases from V and 6 bases from J; junction bases left unmatched: 24. Here the CDR3 reads CASSSPLLVLAGGPGGDTQYF. In nucleotides, the CDR3 is TGTGCCAGCAGTTCGCCCCTGCTAGTCCTAGCGGGGGGCCCTGGAGGGGATACGCAGTATTTT.

This chain links TRBV3-1 (or the pseudogene TRBV3-2) with TRBJ2-3, with TRBD2 identical over 15 bases. The germline gives CDR1 LGHDT, CDR2 YNNKEL (reference sequence). The CDR3 extends over 16 amino acids. V lost 3 bases and J lost 5; bases outside the gene matches: 3. The CDR3 DNA follows: TGTGCCAGCAGCCACGGGACTAGCGGGAGGATAGATACGCAGTATTTT. It is translated as CASSHGTSGRIDTQYF.

V and J are TRBV3-1 (or the pseudogene TRBV3-2) and TRBJ2-5, with D possibly matching TRBD2 (6 bases). The CDR3 extends over 16 amino acids. Germline V gene lookup returns CDR1 LGHDT and CDR2 YNNKEL (reference sequence). Trimming shortened V by 1 base and J by 5 bases, and 17 bases separated the two germline ends. CDR3 region: CASSQVGGAVGETQYF. The CDR3 DNA reads TGTGCCAGCAGCCAAGTCGGCGGGGCGGTGGGGGAGACCCAGTACTTC.

This clone was detected a few times. V usage is TRBV18 and J usage is TRBJ2-1; TRBD1 is a possible D gene (6 bases). CDR3 length equals 15 residues. Looked up from germline, CDR1 is KGHSH and CDR2 is LQKENI. Trimming removed 1 base at V and 4 bases at J, with 11 bases between. CDR3 in amino acids: CASSPLQGLYNEQFF. For the CDR3, the DNA is TGTGCCAGCTCACCACTGCAGGGGCTATACAATGAGCAGTTCTTC.

The rearrangement joins TRBV7-8 to TRBJ2-7; perhaps TRBD2 as D (6 bases). V shed 1 base and J shed 7 bases, with 23 bases lying between them. Germline values: CDR1 SGHVS, CDR2 FQNEAQ. This CDR3 has 17 amino acids. CDR3 DNA sequence: TGTGCCAGCAGCTTAGTCCGGGGGAGTGGGACTCTACGAGAGCAGTACTTC. It is translated as CASSLVRGSGTLREQYF.

The CDR3 DNA sequence: TGTGCCAGCAGCTCCCTAGCGGGGAAGACCTACGAGCAGTACTTC. It encodes CASSSLAGKTYEQYF. The chain couples TRBV7-2 to TRBJ2-7; 9 nucleotides align to TRBD2. V lost 4 bases to trimming and J lost 2 bases; unmatched junction nucleotides: 6. CDR3 size: 15 residues. Germline CDR1 and CDR2: SGHTA and FQGNSA.

The genes are TRBV5-5 and TRBJ2-1; TRBD1 might be the D (5 bases). The CDR3 totals 13 residues. V was trimmed by 3 bases and J by 6 bases, leaving 10 bases between them. Germline CDR1 is SGHKS and CDR2 is YYEKEE (reference sequence). The CDR3 loop reads CASSSQGFNEQFF. In DNA form, the CDR3 reads TGTGCCAGCAGCTCGCAGGGTTTCAATGAGCAGTTCTTC. Full variable domain (outside the CDR3, taken from reference TRBV5-5 and TRBJ2-1): DAGVTQSPTHLIKTRGQQVTLRCSPISGHKSVSWYQQVLGQGPQFIFQYYEKEERGRGNFPDRFSARQFPNYSSELNVNALLLGDSALYLCASSSQGFNEQFFGPGTRLTVL.

The chain links TRBV5-1 to TRBJ2-5; D gene ambiguous. V was cut by 1 base and J by 1 base, with 8 bases left in between. This CDR3 has 14 residues. CDR1 and CDR2 from the germline V gene are SGHRS and YFSETQ. CDR3 sequence (DNA): TGCGCCAGCAGCTTGACAGCACCCCAAGAGACCCAGTACTTC. Its protein product is CASSLTAPQETQYF.

The J gene is TRBJ1-5, the V gene TRBV12-2; the D segment call TRBD1 is taken from the table without a DNA check. TRBV12-2 counts as a pseudogene. This CDR3 region has 18 residues. Written as DNA, the CDR3 is TGTGCAAGTCGCTTAGGTCCGGGGACAGGGGGCTGCAATCAGCCCCAGCATTTT. Translation: CASRLGPGTGGCNQPQHF.

A single count supports this clone. V and J are TRBV15 and TRBJ2-2; 9 bases are a match to TRBD2. CDR1 LNHNV and CDR2 YYDKDF come from the germline V gene (reference sequence). This CDR3 has 20 amino acids. The junction had 12 bases not matched to a gene; V was cut back by 0 bases and J by 1 base. This chain's CDR3 is CATSRDHGSGSLLNTGELFF. The CDR3 DNA follows: TGTGCCACCAGCAGAGATCACGGTAGCGGGAGCCTATTGAACACCGGGGAGCTGTTTTTT.